This T cell receptor (beta chain) was retrieved from a study of T cells after yellow fever vaccination. Study results and limitations: A small share of clonotypes appeared in both CD4 and CD8 compartments.

This clonotype was detected only a few times. Its specificity is not known. This CDR3 spans 16 amino acids. The V and J ends lost 5 bases and 6 bases, in that order; junction bases with no gene match: 12. CDR1 is LNHDA, CDR2 SQIVND, per germline (reference sequence). In TCRdb, the 5' RACE reads were re-called with MiXCR into one record per CDR3 protein. The table has about 220,000 distinct CDR3 sequences, approximately 3.2% seen once; the top ten hold 2.5% to 3.5%. The clonotype comes from a man aged 18 to 29 who received the YFV17D yellow fever vaccine. This specimen consisted of CD4+ T cells sorted from PBMCs, obtained 10 days after the yellow fever booster vaccination. The chain is built from TRBV19 and TRBJ2-4; the match to TRBD1 covers 8 bases. CDR3 sequence (DNA): TGTGCCAGTAGTGACCGCCAGGGGGCACCGGGAAACATTCAGTACTTC. The encoded protein is CASSDRQGAPGNIQYF.